This T cell receptor (beta chain) was retrieved from a study of response to subunit inactivated influenza vaccine. Broader study findings: Authors suggested that a seasonal influenza vaccination recruits few new T cells each time.

This clonotype was seen only a few times. Its antigen is as yet unknown. TCRdb re-derived calls from the RT-PCR reads in MiXCR, one entry per CDR3 protein. The table shows around 650,000 distinct CDR3 sequences, with 15% to 19% occurring only once. From germline, CDR1 is SNHLY and CDR2 FYNNEI. Trimming left V 6 bases short and J 6 bases short, with 14 bases between. This CDR3 comprises 14 residues. The clonotype originates from a man aged 50 to 60 who received an inactivated influenza vaccine. The rearrangement links TRBV2 to TRBJ2-2; D perhaps matches TRBD1 (6 bases). Here the sequenced sample was PBMCs from blood, taken about 13 days after vaccination. The CDR3 reads CASRFLQGPGELFF. The CDR3 DNA follows: TGTGCCAGCAGGTTTCTACAGGGCCCCGGGGAGCTGTTTTTT.